This T cell receptor (beta chain) derives from a study of blood T cell repertoires in COVID-19. About the research overall: Italy, Spain and the United States were the sources of the convalescent and acute COVID-19 samples. T cells, B-cell-depleted T cells, or PBMCs supplied cDNA or gDNA.

Authors' analysis steps: Amplification from reference gene primers served as the basis for estimated nucleated cell counts. Generated by immunoSEQ multiplex PCR, the TCRdb table keeps only in-frame clones and is missing some. V, J and clone size were drawn from that table, and D and trimming were deduced from the DNA. The sample contains more than 200,000 clones, over 70% of which appear only once. The sample comprised peripheral blood. The TCR comes from a woman aged 45 to 65 with acute or convalescent COVID-19.

The CDR3 spells CASLEGVGTGELFF. The CDR3 nucleotides are TGCGCCAGCCTCGAGGGAGTGGGCACCGGGGAGCTGTTTTTT. The chain recombines TRBV10-2 with TRBJ2-2; D might be TRBD2 (5 bases). V was clipped by 8 bases and J by 4 bases, with 14 bases between them. The CDR3 has 14 amino acids. CDR1 and CDR2 from the germline V gene are WSHSY and SAAADI.